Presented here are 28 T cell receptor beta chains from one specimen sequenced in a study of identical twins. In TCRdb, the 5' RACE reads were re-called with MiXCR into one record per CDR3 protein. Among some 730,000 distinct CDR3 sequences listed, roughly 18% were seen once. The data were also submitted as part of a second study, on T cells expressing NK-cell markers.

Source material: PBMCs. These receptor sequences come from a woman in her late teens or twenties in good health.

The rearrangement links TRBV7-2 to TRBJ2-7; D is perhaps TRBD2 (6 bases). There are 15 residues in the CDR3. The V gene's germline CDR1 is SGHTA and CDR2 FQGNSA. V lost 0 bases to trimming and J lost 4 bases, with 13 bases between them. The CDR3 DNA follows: TGTGCCAGCAGCTTAGCGGCGGGACTGTCATACGAGCAGTACTTC. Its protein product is CASSLAAGLSYEQYF.

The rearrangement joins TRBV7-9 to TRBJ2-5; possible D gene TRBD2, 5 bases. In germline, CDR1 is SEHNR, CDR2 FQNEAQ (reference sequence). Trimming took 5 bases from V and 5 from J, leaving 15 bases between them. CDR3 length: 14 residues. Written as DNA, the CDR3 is TGTGCCAGCAGCCAGACTGGGCGAGGGGAGACCCAGTACTTC. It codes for CASSQTGRGETQYF. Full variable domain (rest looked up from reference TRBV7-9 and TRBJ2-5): DTGVSQNPRHKITKRGQNVTFRCDPISEHNRLYWYRQTLGQGPEFLTYFQNEAQLEKSRLLSDRFSAERPKGSFSTLEIQRTEQGDSAMYLCASSQTGRGETQYFGPGTRLLVL.

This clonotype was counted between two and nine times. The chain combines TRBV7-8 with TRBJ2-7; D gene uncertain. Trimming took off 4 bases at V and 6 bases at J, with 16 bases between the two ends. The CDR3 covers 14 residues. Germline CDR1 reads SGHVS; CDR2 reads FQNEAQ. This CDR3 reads CASSWAPGPSEQYF. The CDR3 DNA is TGTGCCAGCAGCTGGGCACCTGGGCCGAGCGAGCAGTACTTC.

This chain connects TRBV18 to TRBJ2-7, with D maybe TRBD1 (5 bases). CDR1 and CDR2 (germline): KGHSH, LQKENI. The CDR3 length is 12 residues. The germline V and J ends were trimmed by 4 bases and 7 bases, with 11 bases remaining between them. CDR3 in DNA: TGTGCCAGCTCACATGCAGGGAATGAGCAGTACTTC. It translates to CASSHAGNEQYF.

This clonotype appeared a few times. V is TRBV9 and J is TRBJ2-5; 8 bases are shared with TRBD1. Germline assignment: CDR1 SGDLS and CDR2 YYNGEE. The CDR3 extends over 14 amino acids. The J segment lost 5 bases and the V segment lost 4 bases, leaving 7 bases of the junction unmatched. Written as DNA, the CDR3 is TGTGCCAGCAGCCCGGGACAGGCACGGGAGACCCAGTACTTC. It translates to CASSPGQARETQYF.

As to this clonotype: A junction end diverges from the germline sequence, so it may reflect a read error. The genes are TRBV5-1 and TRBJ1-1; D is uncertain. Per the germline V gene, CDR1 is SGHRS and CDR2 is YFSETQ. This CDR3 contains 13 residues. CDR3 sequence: CTSSYGPNTEAFF. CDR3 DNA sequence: TGCACCAGCAGCTACGGACCGAACACTGAAGCTTTCTTT.

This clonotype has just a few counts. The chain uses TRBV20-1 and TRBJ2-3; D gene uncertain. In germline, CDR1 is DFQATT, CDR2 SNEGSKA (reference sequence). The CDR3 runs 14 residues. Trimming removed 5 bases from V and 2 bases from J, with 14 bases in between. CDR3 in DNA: TGCAGTGCTCCAACATTCCGTACCACAGATACGCAGTATTTT. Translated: CSAPTFRTTDTQYF.

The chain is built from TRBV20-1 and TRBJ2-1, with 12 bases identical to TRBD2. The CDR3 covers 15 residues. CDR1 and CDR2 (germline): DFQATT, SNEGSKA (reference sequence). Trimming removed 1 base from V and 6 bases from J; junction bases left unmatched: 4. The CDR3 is CSARVLAGGVNEQFF. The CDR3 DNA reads TGCAGTGCTAGAGTCCTAGCGGGGGGGGTCAATGAGCAGTTCTTC.

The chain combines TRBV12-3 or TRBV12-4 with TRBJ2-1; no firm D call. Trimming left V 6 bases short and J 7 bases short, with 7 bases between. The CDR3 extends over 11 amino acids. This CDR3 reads CASRVTNEQFF. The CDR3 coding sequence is TGTGCCAGCAGAGTCACGAATGAGCAGTTCTTC.

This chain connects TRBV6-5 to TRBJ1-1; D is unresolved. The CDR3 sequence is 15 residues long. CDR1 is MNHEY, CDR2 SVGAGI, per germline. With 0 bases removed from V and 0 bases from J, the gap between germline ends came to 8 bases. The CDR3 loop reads CASSYSLAMNTEAFF. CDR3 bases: TGTGCCAGCAGTTACTCGCTAGCTATGAACACTGAAGCTTTCTTT.

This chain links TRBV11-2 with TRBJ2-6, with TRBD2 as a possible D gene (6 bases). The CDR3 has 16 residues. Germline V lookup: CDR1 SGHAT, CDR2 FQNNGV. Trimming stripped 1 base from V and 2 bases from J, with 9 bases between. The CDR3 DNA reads TGTGCCAGCAGCTTAGCATGGGGGGCTGGGGCCAACGTCCTGACTTTC. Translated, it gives CASSLAWGAGANVLTF.

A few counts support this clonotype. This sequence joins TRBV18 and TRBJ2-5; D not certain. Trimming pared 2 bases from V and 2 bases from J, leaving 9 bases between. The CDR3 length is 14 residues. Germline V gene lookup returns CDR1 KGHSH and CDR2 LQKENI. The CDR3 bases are TGTGCCAGCTCACCAAGGCTGACACAAGAGACCCAGTACTTC. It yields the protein CASSPRLTQETQYF. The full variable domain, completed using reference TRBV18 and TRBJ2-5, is NAGVMQNPRHLVRRRGQEARLRCSPMKGHSHVYWYRQLPEEGLKFMVYLQKENIIDESGMPKERFSAEFPKEGPSILRIQQVVRGDSAAYFCASSPRLTQETQYFGPGTRLLVL.

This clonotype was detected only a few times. DNA for the CDR3: TGTGCCAGCAGCTTATCGGCTAGTCGATTCTCTGCCTACGAGCAGTACTTC. It is translated as CASSLSASRFSAYEQYF. The genes are TRBV13 and TRBJ2-7; D gene ambiguous. The V end was cut by 2 bases, the J end by 2 bases, with 19 bases between. The CDR3 totals 17 residues. Germline CDR1 and CDR2: PRHDT and FYEKMQ (reference sequence).

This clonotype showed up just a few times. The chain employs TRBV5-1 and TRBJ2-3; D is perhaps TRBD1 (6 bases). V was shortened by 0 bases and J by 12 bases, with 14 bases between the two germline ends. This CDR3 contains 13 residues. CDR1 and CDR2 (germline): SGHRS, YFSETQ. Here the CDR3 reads CASSLAGQTGQYF. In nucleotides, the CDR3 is TGCGCCAGCAGCTTGGCCGGACAGACCGGACAGTATTTT. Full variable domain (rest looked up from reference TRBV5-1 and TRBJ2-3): KAGVTQTPRYLIKTRGQQVTLSCSPISGHRSVSWYQQTPGQGLQFLFEYFSETQRNKGNFPGRFSGRQFSNSRSEMNVSTLELGDSALYLCASSLAGQTGQYFGPGTRLTVL.

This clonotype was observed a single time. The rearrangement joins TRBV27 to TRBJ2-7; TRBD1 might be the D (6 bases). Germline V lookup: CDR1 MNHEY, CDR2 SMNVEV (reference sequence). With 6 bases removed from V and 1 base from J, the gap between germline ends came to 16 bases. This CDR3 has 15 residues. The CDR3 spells CASSPSTGKSYEQYF. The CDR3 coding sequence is TGTGCCAGCAGCCCCTCCACAGGGAAGTCCTACGAGCAGTACTTC.

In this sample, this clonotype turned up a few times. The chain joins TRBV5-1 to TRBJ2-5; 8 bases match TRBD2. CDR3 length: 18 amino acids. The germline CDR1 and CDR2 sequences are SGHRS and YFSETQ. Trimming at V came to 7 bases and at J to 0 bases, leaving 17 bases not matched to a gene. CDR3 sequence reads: CASSILPGLAVYQETQYF. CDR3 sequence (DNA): TGCGCCAGCTCCATCCTACCAGGACTAGCAGTTTACCAAGAGACCCAGTACTTC.

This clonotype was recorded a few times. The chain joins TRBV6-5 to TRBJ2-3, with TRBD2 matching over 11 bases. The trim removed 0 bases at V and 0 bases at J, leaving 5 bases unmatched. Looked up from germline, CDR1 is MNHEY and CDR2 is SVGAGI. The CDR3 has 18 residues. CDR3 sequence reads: CASSYSTSGRSSTDTQYF. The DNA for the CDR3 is TGTGCCAGCAGTTACTCAACTAGCGGGAGATCTAGCACAGATACGCAGTATTTT.

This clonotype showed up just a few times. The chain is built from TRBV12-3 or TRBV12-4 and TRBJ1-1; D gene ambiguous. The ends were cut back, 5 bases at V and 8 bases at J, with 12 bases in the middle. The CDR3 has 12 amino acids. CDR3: CASSPPGREAFF. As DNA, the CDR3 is TGTGCCAGCAGTCCCCCGGGGAGAGAAGCTTTCTTT.

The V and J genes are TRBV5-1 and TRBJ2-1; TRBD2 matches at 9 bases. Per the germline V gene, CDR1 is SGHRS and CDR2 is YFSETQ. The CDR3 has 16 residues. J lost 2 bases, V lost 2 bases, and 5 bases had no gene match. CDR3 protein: CASSLRGGAPYNEQFF. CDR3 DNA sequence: TGCGCCAGCAGCTTACGCGGGGGGGCACCCTACAATGAGCAGTTCTTC.

The CDR3 DNA reads TGCAGTGCTGGGGAACTAGCGCGGACCGGGGAGCTGTTTTTT. This translates into CSAGELARTGELFF. V is TRBV20-1 and J is TRBJ2-2; 7 bases agree with TRBD2. From germline, CDR1 is DFQATT and CDR2 SNEGSKA (reference sequence). The CDR3 extends over 14 amino acids. Trimming took 5 bases from V and 5 from J; bases not matched to a gene: 8.

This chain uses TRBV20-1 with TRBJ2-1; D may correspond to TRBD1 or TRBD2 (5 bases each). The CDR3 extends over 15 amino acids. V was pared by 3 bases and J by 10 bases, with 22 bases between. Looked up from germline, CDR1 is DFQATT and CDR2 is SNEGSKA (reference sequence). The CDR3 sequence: CSASSVLLGGDEQFF. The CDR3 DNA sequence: TGCAGTGCTAGTAGCGTTCTCCTCGGTGGGGACGAGCAGTTCTTC.

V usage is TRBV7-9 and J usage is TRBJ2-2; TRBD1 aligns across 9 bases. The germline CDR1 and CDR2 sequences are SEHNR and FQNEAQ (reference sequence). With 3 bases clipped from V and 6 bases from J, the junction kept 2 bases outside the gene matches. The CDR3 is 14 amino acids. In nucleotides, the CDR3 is TGTGCCAGCAGCTTGGACAGGGGCGCCGGGGAGCTGTTTTTT. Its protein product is CASSLDRGAGELFF.

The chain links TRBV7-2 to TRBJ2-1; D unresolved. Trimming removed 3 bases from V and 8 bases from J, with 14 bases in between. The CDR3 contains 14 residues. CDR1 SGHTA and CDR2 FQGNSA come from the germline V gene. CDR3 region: CASSFEDPSDEQFF. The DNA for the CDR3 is TGTGCCAGCAGCTTTGAGGACCCCTCGGATGAGCAGTTCTTC.

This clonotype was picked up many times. CDR3 in DNA: TGTGCCAGCAGCTCCGGACAGGAGATTTACGAGCAGTACTTC. Translating it yields CASSSGQEIYEQYF. The chain is built from TRBV7-9 and TRBJ2-7; the match to TRBD1 covers 7 bases. The CDR3 length is 14 residues. Germline V gene lookup returns CDR1 SEHNR and CDR2 FQNEAQ (reference sequence). The J segment lost 4 bases and the V segment lost 4 bases, leaving 7 bases of the junction unmatched.

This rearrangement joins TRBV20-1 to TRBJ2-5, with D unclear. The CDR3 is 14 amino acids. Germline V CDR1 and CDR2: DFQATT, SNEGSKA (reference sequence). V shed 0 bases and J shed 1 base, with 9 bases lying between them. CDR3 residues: CSARDTVGQETQYF. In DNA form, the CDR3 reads TGCAGTGCTAGAGATACGGTAGGCCAAGAGACCCAGTACTTC.

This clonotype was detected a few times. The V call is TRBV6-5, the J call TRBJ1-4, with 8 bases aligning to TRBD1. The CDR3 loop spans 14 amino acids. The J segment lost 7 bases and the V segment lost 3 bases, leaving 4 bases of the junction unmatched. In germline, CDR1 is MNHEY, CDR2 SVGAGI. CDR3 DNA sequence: TGTGCCAGCAGTTATTGGACAGGGAGTGAAAAACTGTTTTTT. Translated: CASSYWTGSEKLFF.

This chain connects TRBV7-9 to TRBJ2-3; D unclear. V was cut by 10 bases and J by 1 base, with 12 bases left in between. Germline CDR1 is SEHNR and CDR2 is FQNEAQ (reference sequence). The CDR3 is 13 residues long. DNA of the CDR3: TGTGCCACTCACCCGGCGGGCACAGATACGCAGTATTTT. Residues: CATHPAGTDTQYF.

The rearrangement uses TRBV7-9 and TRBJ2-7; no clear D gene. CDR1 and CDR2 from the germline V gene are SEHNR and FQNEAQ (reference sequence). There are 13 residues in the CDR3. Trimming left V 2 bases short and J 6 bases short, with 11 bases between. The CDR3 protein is CASSLRAVAEQYF. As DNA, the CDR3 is TGTGCCAGCAGCTTAAGGGCAGTGGCCGAGCAGTACTTC.